These T cell receptor beta chains were read from a single sample in a study of response to subunit inactivated influenza vaccine. TCRdb called the RT-PCR reads again in MiXCR, with one record for every CDR3 protein. The sample contains about 570,000 distinct CDR3 sequences, 11% of which appear only once. This sample also appeared in a second study, on T cells expressing NK-cell markers.

Sequenced here: PBMCs from blood, sampled on the day of vaccination. The receptors shown here come from a man aged 45-65 years who received an inactivated influenza vaccine. The CDR3 runs from the conserved cysteine through the conserved F or W.

V	J	CDR3
TRBV7-8	TRBJ2-1	CASSPTSLNYNEQFF
TRBV7-6	TRBJ2-3	CASSLETRGRPDTQYF
TRBV23-1	TRBJ2-5	CASSRDRIQETQYF
TRBV27	TRBJ1-2	CASSRDRGTGYTF
TRBV7-9	TRBJ2-5	CASSPQGLETQYF
TRBV2	TRBJ2-1	CASSEASSVRWLF
TRBV9	TRBJ1-1	CASSVGADRVTEAFF
TRBV6-1	TRBJ2-1	CASSLGPGLESDEQFF
TRBV7-9	TRBJ2-7	CASSGTAFSYEQYF
TRBV5-1	TRBJ2-7	CASKRVYGGYEQYF
TRBV19	TRBJ2-2	CASSTGQAAGELFF
TRBV9	TRBJ1-2	CASSVEDVASYGYTF
TRBV7-9	TRBJ2-7	CASWAGDSYEQYF
TRBV12-3/TRBV12-4	TRBJ1-4	CASSLDRGREKLFF
TRBV20-1	TRBJ2-5	CSARLGQGTETQYF
TRBV11-2	TRBJ2-3	CASSLDSFLAGGQKTDTQYF
TRBV5-1	TRBJ2-1	CASSLGASQYNEQFF
TRBV10-3	TRBJ2-2	CAISRPGQGNGELFF
TRBV7-2	TRBJ2-3	CASSTRGSDTQYF
TRBV11-2	TRBJ1-4	CASSFGGLSEKLFF
TRBV30	TRBJ2-3	CAWRRGLGADTQYF
TRBV6-1	TRBJ2-6	CASSTISGANVLTF
TRBV18	TRBJ2-5	CASSPSRPGGSQETQYF
TRBV21-1	TRBJ1-1	CASSYYRGRGFTEAFF
TRBV28	TRBJ2-7	CASSFLVGQYEQYF
TRBV9	TRBJ2-7	CASSDRGPGSEQYF
TRBV5-5	TRBJ2-1	CASSPLAGRGNEQFF
TRBV11-1	TRBJ2-1	CASSLGPGLADHYNEQFF
TRBV2	TRBJ2-5	CASRAGRKETQYF
TRBV6-5	TRBJ2-1	CASSYEGLADYNEQFF
TRBV20-1	TRBJ2-1	CSARAPSGAYNEQFF
TRBV20-1	TRBJ2-2	CSAPRGGSTGELFF
TRBV7-9	TRBJ2-5	CASSLALRGPETQYF
TRBV6-2/TRBV6-3	TRBJ2-1	CASSYTAGRIADEQFF
TRBV28	TRBJ2-2	CASSPPGGSVGELFF
TRBV6-2/TRBV6-3	TRBJ1-2	CASSYPIYLMPAYGYTF
TRBV28	TRBJ2-4	CASRPTGGLAKNIQYF
TRBV12-3/TRBV12-4	TRBJ2-5	CASSLRSQETQYF
TRBV27	TRBJ2-7	CASTTAPGRSYEQYF